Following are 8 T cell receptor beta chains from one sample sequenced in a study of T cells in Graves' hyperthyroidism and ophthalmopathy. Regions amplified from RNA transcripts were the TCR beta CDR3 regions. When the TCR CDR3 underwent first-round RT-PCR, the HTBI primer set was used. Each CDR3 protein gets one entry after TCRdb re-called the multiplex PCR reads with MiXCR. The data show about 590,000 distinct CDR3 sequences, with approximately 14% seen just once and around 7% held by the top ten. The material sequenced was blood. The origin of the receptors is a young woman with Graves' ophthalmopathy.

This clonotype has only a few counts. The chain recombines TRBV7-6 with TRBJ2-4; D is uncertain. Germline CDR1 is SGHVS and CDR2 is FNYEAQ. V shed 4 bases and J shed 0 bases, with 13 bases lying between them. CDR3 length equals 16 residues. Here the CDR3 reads CASSSGSSLAKNIQYF. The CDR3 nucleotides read TGTGCCAGCAGCTCCGGGTCATCTCTAGCCAAAAACATTCAGTACTTC.

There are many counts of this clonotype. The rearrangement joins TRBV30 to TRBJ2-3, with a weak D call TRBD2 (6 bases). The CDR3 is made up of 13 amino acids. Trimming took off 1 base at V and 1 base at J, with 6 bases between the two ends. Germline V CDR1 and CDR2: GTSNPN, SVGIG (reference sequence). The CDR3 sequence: CAWSAGGTDTQYF. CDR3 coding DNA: TGTGCCTGGAGTGCGGGAGGCACAGATACGCAGTATTTT.

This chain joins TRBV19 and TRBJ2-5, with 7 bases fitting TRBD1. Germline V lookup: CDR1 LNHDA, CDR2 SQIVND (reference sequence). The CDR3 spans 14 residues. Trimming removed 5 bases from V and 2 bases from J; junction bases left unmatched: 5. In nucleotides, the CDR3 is TGTGCCAGTAGTCCAGGACAGGTGCAAGAGACCCAGTACTTC. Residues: CASSPGQVQETQYF.

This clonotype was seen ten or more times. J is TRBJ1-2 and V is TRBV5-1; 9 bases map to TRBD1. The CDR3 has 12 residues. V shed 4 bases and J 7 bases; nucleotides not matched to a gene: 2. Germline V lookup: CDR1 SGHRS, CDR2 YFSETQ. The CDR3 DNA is TGCGCCAGCAGCCCGGGACAGGGTGGCTACACCTTC. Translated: CASSPGQGGYTF.

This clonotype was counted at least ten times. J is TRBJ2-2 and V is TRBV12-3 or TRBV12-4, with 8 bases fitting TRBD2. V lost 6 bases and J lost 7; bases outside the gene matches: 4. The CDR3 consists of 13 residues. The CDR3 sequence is CASSPREGGELFF. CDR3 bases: TGTGCCAGCAGCCCCCGGGAGGGCGGGGAGCTGTTTTTT.

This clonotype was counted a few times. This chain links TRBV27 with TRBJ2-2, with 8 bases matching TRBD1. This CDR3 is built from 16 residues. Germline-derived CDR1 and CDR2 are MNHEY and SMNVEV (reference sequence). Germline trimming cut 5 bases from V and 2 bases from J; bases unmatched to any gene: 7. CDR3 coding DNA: TGTGCCAGCAGTAATCGGGACAGGACAAACACCGGGGAGCTGTTTTTT. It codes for CASSNRDRTNTGELFF.

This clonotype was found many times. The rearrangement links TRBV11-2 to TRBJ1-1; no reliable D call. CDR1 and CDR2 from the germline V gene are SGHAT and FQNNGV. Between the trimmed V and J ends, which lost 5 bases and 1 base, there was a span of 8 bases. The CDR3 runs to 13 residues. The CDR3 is CASSPNQNTEAFF. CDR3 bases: TGTGCCAGCAGCCCGAATCAGAACACTGAAGCTTTCTTT.

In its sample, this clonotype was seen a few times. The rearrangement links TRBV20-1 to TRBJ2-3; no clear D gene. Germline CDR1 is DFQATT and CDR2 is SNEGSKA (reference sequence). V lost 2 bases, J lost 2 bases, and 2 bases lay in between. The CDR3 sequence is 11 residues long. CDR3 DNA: TGCAGTGCTAGACTCACAGATACGCAGTATTTT. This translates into CSARLTDTQYF.